A selection of T cell receptor beta chains follows, all from one sample in a study of shared clonotypes between healthy human individuals. Using immunoSEQ multiplex PCR, the repertoire was profiled, and TCRdb retains in-frame clones only, with some absent. The repertoire includes about a million clones, 60% to 85% of them detected once, and about 1.5% sits in the top ten. The sequenced material came from memory CD4+ T cells sorted from blood. These receptors were collected from a man younger than 35 in good health. The CDR3 runs from the conserved cysteine through the conserved F or W. The D gene is left open where the match is weak. A row's size may be missing; if present it is once, few, many or a size class.

CDR3 protein: CASSNPGDHEQYF
CDR3 DNA: TGTGCCAGCAGCAACCCGGGAGACCACGAGCAGTACTTC
V gene: TRBV7-2
J gene: TRBJ2-7
D gene: -
clone size: -

CDR3 protein: CASSEALNTQYF
CDR3 DNA: TGTGCCAGCAGTGAAGCGCTCAATACGCAGTATTTT
V gene: TRBV2
J gene: TRBJ2-3
D gene: -
clone size: -

CDR3 protein: CATQGAVDEQYF
CDR3 DNA: TGTGCCACCCAGGGAGCGGTAGACGAGCAGTACTTC
V gene: TRBV28
J gene: TRBJ2-7
D gene: -
clone size: -

CDR3 protein: CASSPIHRGRTEAFF
CDR3 DNA: TGTGCCAGCTCACCTATACACAGGGGGCGGACTGAAGCTTTCTTT
V gene: TRBV18
J gene: TRBJ1-1
D gene: TRBD1
clone size: -

CDR3 protein: CASSSGTGRADTQYF
CDR3 DNA: TGTGCCAGTAGTAGCGGGACAGGGCGAGCAGATACGCAGTATTTT
V gene: TRBV19
J gene: TRBJ2-3
D gene: TRBD1
clone size: -

CDR3 protein: CASSQDHGTGGSQPQHF
CDR3 DNA: TGCGCCAGCAGCCAAGATCACGGGACAGGGGGCTCTCAGCCCCAGCATTTT
V gene: TRBV4-1
J gene: TRBJ1-5
D gene: TRBD1
clone size: once

CDR3 protein: CASSASGGFGDTQYF
CDR3 DNA: TGCGCCAGCAGTGCTAGCGGGGGGTTTGGAGATACGCAGTATTTT
V gene: TRBV10-1
J gene: TRBJ2-3
D gene: TRBD2
clone size: -

CDR3 protein: CASSQGQGGTPLHF
CDR3 DNA: TGTGCCAGCAGCCAGGGACAGGGAGGGACACCCCTCCACTTT
V gene: TRBV14
J gene: TRBJ1-6
D gene: TRBD1
clone size: -

CDR3 protein: CASSPGTSRAYNEQFF
CDR3 DNA: TGTGCCAGCAGCCCGGGGACTAGCAGGGCCTACAATGAGCAGTTCTTC
V gene: TRBV7-2
J gene: TRBJ2-1
D gene: TRBD2
clone size: once

CDR3 protein: CASSGAAGAGYEQYF
CDR3 DNA: TGTGCCAGCAGTGGCGCAGCGGGAGCGGGCTACGAGCAGTACTTC
V gene: TRBV2
J gene: TRBJ2-7
D gene: TRBD2
clone size: -

CDR3 protein: CASSLTGLAGEASSYNEQFF
CDR3 DNA: TGTGCCAGCAGTTTAACCGGACTAGCGGGAGAGGCCAGCTCCTACAATGAGCAGTTCTTC
V gene: TRBV27
J gene: TRBJ2-1
D gene: TRBD2
clone size: once

CDR3 protein: CASSSLVSVGNEQFF
CDR3 DNA: TGCGCCAGCAGCTCCCTCGTTAGCGTTGGCAATGAGCAGTTCTTC
V gene: TRBV5-1
J gene: TRBJ2-1
D gene: -
clone size: many

CDR3 protein: CASSSQVGGWGTDTQYF
CDR3 DNA: TGTGCCAGCAGTTCCCAAGTAGGAGGATGGGGCACAGATACGCAGTATTTT
V gene: TRBV28
J gene: TRBJ2-3
D gene: -
clone size: -

CDR3 protein: CASGLAGVETQYF
CDR3 DNA: TGTGCCAGCGGACTAGCGGGAGTAGAGACCCAGTACTTC
V gene: TRBV25-1
J gene: TRBJ2-5
D gene: TRBD2
clone size: -

CDR3 protein: CASSPFGGELETQYF
CDR3 DNA: TGTGCCAGCTCACCTTTTGGAGGGGAACTAGAGACCCAGTACTTC
V gene: TRBV18
J gene: TRBJ2-5
D gene: -
clone size: -

CDR3 protein: CAWSDAGGSGNTIYF
CDR3 DNA: TGTGCCTGGAGTGACGCCGGGGGCTCTGGAAACACCATATATTTT
V gene: TRBV30
J gene: TRBJ1-3
D gene: -
clone size: -

CDR3 protein: CASSPGTSGSAGELFF
CDR3 DNA: TGTGCCAGCTCACCAGGGACTAGCGGGAGCGCCGGGGAGCTGTTTTTT
V gene: TRBV18
J gene: TRBJ2-2
D gene: TRBD2
clone size: -

CDR3 protein: CASRYPEEKLFF
CDR3 DNA: TGTGCCAGCAGGTACCCAGAGGAAAAACTGTTTTTT
V gene: TRBV2
J gene: TRBJ1-4
D gene: -
clone size: -

CDR3 protein: CASSWDSGRGSYEQYF
CDR3 DNA: TGTGCCAGCAGCTGGGACAGCGGTAGGGGATCCTACGAGCAGTACTTC
V gene: TRBV13
J gene: TRBJ2-7
D gene: TRBD1
clone size: -

CDR3 protein: CASSEPLAGGPYEQYF
CDR3 DNA: TGTGCCAGCAGTGAACCACTAGCGGGGGGACCCTACGAGCAGTACTTC
V gene: TRBV28
J gene: TRBJ2-7
D gene: TRBD2
clone size: -

CDR3 protein: CASSQLTQSHEQYF
CDR3 DNA: TGCGCCAGCAGCCAATTAACCCAGTCCCACGAGCAGTACTTC
V gene: TRBV4-1
J gene: TRBJ2-7
D gene: -
clone size: -

CDR3 protein: CASSGTPEKSSYEQYF
CDR3 DNA: TGCGCCAGCTCTGGCACTCCCGAAAAGAGCTCCTACGAGCAGTACTTC
V gene: TRBV4-1
J gene: TRBJ2-7
D gene: -
clone size: -

CDR3 protein: CASSMLPAGINEQFF
CDR3 DNA: TGTGCCAGTAGTATGCTTCCAGCGGGGATTAATGAGCAGTTCTTC
V gene: TRBV19
J gene: TRBJ2-1
D gene: TRBD2
clone size: few

CDR3 protein: CAGTHEQYF
CDR3 DNA: TGTGCCGGGACTCACGAGCAGTACTTC
V gene: TRBV2
J gene: TRBJ2-7
D gene: -
clone size: -

CDR3 protein: CASSPRRTDTQYF
CDR3 DNA: TGTGCCAGCTCACCAAGGAGGACAGATACGCAGTATTTT
V gene: TRBV18
J gene: TRBJ2-3
D gene: -
clone size: -

CDR3 protein: CASQEIMDNSPLHF
CDR3 DNA: TGTGCCAGCCAAGAGATTATGGATAATTCACCCCTCCACTTT
V gene: TRBV28
J gene: TRBJ1-6
D gene: -
clone size: -

CDR3 protein: CSVVRGPDEQYF
CDR3 DNA: TGCAGCGTTGTACGAGGGCCGGACGAGCAGTACTTC
V gene: TRBV29-1
J gene: TRBJ2-7
D gene: -
clone size: -

CDR3 protein: CASSYGRLAGETQYF
CDR3 DNA: TGTGCCAGCAGCTACGGTCGACTGGCCGGGGAGACCCAGTACTTC
V gene: TRBV6-5
J gene: TRBJ2-5
D gene: -
clone size: -

CDR3 protein: CASSLDGEREAFF
CDR3 DNA: TGTGCCAGCAGCTTAGATGGGGAGCGCGAAGCTTTCTTT
V gene: TRBV11-3
J gene: TRBJ1-1
D gene: -
clone size: -

CDR3 protein: CAWKGAAATEAFF
CDR3 DNA: TGTGCCTGGAAGGGTGCCGCGGCCACTGAAGCTTTCTTT
V gene: TRBV30
J gene: TRBJ1-1
D gene: -
clone size: -

CDR3 protein: CASSLGGGLSYEQYF
CDR3 DNA: TGCGCCAGCAGCTTGGGCGGCGGGCTCTCCTACGAGCAGTACTTC
V gene: TRBV5-1
J gene: TRBJ2-7
D gene: -
clone size: -

CDR3 protein: CSARGDSEQFF
CDR3 DNA: TGCAGTGCTAGAGGGGATAGTGAGCAGTTCTTC
V gene: TRBV20-1
J gene: TRBJ2-1
D gene: -
clone size: -

CDR3 protein: CASSIPGASGTQYF
CDR3 DNA: TGTGCCAGTAGTATCCCAGGAGCGTCGGGTACGCAGTATTTT
V gene: TRBV19
J gene: TRBJ2-3
D gene: -
clone size: -

CDR3 protein: CASSLDFRATNTEAFF
CDR3 DNA: TGCGCCAGCAGCTTGGATTTTAGGGCGACCAACACTGAAGCTTTCTTT
V gene: TRBV5-1
J gene: TRBJ1-1
D gene: -
clone size: once

CDR3 protein: CASRAGPNSGEQYF
CDR3 DNA: TGTGCCAGTAGGGCAGGCCCTAATTCGGGGGAGCAGTACTTC
V gene: TRBV19
J gene: TRBJ2-7
D gene: -
clone size: many

CDR3 protein: CAWKGDTKQYF
CDR3 DNA: TGTGCCTGGAAGGGAGATACGAAGCAGTACTTC
V gene: TRBV30
J gene: TRBJ2-7
D gene: -
clone size: few

CDR3 protein: CASSQERDTGSYSNQPQHF
CDR3 DNA: TGTGCCAGCAGCCAAGAAAGGGATACAGGGAGCTATAGCAATCAGCCCCAGCATTTT
V gene: TRBV14
J gene: TRBJ1-5
D gene: -
clone size: many

CDR3 protein: CAWSVGEARDQPQHF
CDR3 DNA: TGTGCCTGGAGTGTGGGGGAGGCACGGGATCAGCCCCAGCATTTT
V gene: TRBV30
J gene: TRBJ1-5
D gene: -
clone size: -

CDR3 protein: CASSYAPSYEQYF
CDR3 DNA: TGTGCCAGCAGTTACGCCCCCTCCTACGAGCAGTACTTC
V gene: TRBV6-5
J gene: TRBJ2-7
D gene: -
clone size: once

CDR3 protein: CASSYDTGGAYEQYF
CDR3 DNA: TGTGCCAGCAGTTACGACACGGGAGGCGCCTACGAGCAGTACTTC
V gene: TRBV6-5
J gene: TRBJ2-7
D gene: TRBD2
clone size: -

CDR3 protein: CASSLEVRTHGYTF
CDR3 DNA: TGTGCCAGCAGCTTAGAGGTCAGGACCCATGGCTACACCTTC
V gene: TRBV11-2
J gene: TRBJ1-2
D gene: -
clone size: -

CDR3 protein: CASSNGIATSGSTDTQYF
CDR3 DNA: TGTGCCAGCAGCAACGGCATTGCGACTAGCGGGAGCACAGATACGCAGTATTTT
V gene: TRBV5-4
J gene: TRBJ2-3
D gene: TRBD2
clone size: few

CDR3 protein: CATSTGVTYNEQFF
CDR3 DNA: TGTGCCACCAGCACGGGGGTTACCTACAATGAGCAGTTCTTC
V gene: TRBV15
J gene: TRBJ2-1
D gene: -
clone size: -

CDR3 protein: CASSQPPGTGRMLGTEAFF
CDR3 DNA: TGCGCCAGCAGCCAACCCCCCGGGACAGGGCGGATGTTGGGCACTGAAGCTTTCTTT
V gene: TRBV4-1
J gene: TRBJ1-1
D gene: TRBD1
clone size: -

CDR3 protein: CASSISRTGVDLCGYTF
CDR3 DNA: TGTGCCAGCAGCATCTCCAGGACAGGGGTGGACCTGTGTGGCTACACCTTC
V gene: TRBV21-1
J gene: TRBJ1-2
D gene: -
clone size: -

CDR3 protein: CASSRMTSGRSNTGELFF
CDR3 DNA: TGCGCCAGCAGCCGGATGACTAGCGGGAGGTCTAACACCGGGGAGCTGTTTTTT
V gene: TRBV5-1
J gene: TRBJ2-2
D gene: TRBD2
clone size: -

CDR3 protein: CASSYSRGQGNTIYF
CDR3 DNA: TGTGCCAGCAGTTACTCCCGGGGGCAAGGAAACACCATATATTTT
V gene: TRBV6-6
J gene: TRBJ1-3
D gene: -
clone size: -

CDR3 protein: CASSSPGAGANVLTF
CDR3 DNA: TGTGCCAGCAGTTCCCCAGGGGCTGGGGCCAACGTCCTGACTTTC
V gene: TRBV6-6
J gene: TRBJ2-6
D gene: -
clone size: -

CDR3 protein: CASSPRGVSSYNEQFF
CDR3 DNA: TGTGCCAGCAGCCCGAGGGGGGTTAGCTCCTACAATGAGCAGTTCTTC
V gene: TRBV5-6
J gene: TRBJ2-1
D gene: -
clone size: -

CDR3 protein: CASSETANQPQHF
CDR3 DNA: TGTGCCAGCAGTGAAACCGCGAATCAGCCCCAGCATTTT
V gene: TRBV6-1
J gene: TRBJ1-5
D gene: -
clone size: few

CDR3 protein: CASSQDFFVGDPFRETQYF
CDR3 DNA: TGCGCCAGCAGCCAAGATTTTTTTGTGGGAGACCCCTTTCGAGAGACCCAGTACTTC
V gene: TRBV4-1
J gene: TRBJ2-5
D gene: -
clone size: -

CDR3 protein: CATSRDQGGEQFF
CDR3 DNA: TGTGCCACCAGCAGAGATCAAGGTGGTGAGCAGTTCTTC
V gene: TRBV15
J gene: TRBJ2-1
D gene: -
clone size: -

CDR3 protein: CASSPTGMNTEAFF
CDR3 DNA: TGTGCCAGCAGCCCGACAGGGATGAACACTGAAGCTTTCTTT
V gene: TRBV7-2
J gene: TRBJ1-1
D gene: TRBD1
clone size: once